By share, the clone carrying this T cell receptor beta chain ranks as hyperexpanded. This entry is derived from a study of spatial heterogeneity in lung cancer. Study-level background: On average, each unique TCR and UMI combination appeared more than ten times in raw reads.

This CDR3 spans 15 amino acids. The V and J ends lost 2 bases and 0 bases respectively, with 8 bases between them. Germline lookup yields CDR1 MNHEY and CDR2 SVGEGT. The time point: blood at routine non-recurrence follow-up after resection. The study sequenced unsorted whole RNA from tumor, nontumor lung or frozen PBMC. A unique molecular identifier was attached to every TCR cDNA molecule. One entry per CDR3 protein, called by TCRdb with MiXCR from the 5' RACE reads. The data hold under 30,000 distinct CDR3 sequences, with 4.5% to 7.5% observed a single time. The V gene is TRBV6-2 or TRBV6-3, the J gene TRBJ2-1; D uncertain. The clonotype comes from a male donor with early-stage non-small cell lung cancer. The sequenced sample was PBMCs, obtained at follow-up. This CDR3 is CASSYVHSSYNEQFF. Here the CDR3 DNA reads TGTGCCAGCAGTTACGTCCATAGCTCCTACAATGAGCAGTTCTTC.